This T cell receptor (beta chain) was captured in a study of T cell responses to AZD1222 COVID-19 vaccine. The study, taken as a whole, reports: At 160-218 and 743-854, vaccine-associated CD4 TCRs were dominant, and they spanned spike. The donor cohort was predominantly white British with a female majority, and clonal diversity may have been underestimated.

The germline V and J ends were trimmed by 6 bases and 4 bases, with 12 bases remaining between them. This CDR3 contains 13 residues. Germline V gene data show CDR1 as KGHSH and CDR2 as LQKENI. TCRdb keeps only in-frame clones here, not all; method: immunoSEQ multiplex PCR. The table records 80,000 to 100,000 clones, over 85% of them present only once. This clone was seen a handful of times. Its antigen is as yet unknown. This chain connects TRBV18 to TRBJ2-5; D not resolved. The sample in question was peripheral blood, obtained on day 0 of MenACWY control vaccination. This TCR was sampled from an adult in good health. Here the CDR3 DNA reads TGTGCCAGCTCCCCCGCCCCCGCAGAGACCCAGTACTTC. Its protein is CASSPAPAETQYF.